Detailed here is one T cell receptor beta chain. With V trimmed by 4 bases and J by 2 bases, 9 bases remained unmatched. The CDR3 runs to 17 residues. The germline V gene has CDR1 KGHDR and CDR2 SFDVKD. The repertoire was sequenced with immunoSEQ multiplex PCR; TCRdb's copy has only in-frame clones and lacks some. The sample lists roughly 410,000 clones, about 88% occurring once. This entry comes from a study of blood T cell repertoires in COVID-19. V gene TRBV24-1 combines with J gene TRBJ2-3; 9 nucleotides align to TRBD2. The sequence was obtained from a woman between 40 and 55 years old with COVID-19, enrolled during active disease. The sequenced sample was peripheral blood. The CDR3 bases are TGTGCCACCAGTGACTCAGCGGGAGGCCCAGACACAGATACGCAGTATTTT. Residues: CATSDSAGGPDTDTQYF.